This T cell receptor beta chain emerged from a study of blood T cell repertoires in COVID-19. The overall study: PBMCs, B-cell-depleted T cells, or T cells were the source of the cDNA or gDNA that made up the material.

The CDR3 extends over 15 amino acids. V lost 2 bases and J lost 6, with 17 bases in between. CDR1 is KGHSH, CDR2 LQKENI, per germline. Profiling relied on immunoSEQ multiplex PCR, and the TCRdb table lists in-frame clones only, not all of them. The top ten hold approximately 5% of the sample, which has 290,000 or so clones, 80% to 85% seen once. This clone has a single count. Specimen: PBMCs or T cells enriched from blood (not recorded which). The sequence came from a man aged 35 to 55 who had been exposed to COVID-19. V is TRBV18 and J is TRBJ2-7, with D uncertain. CDR3 DNA sequence: TGTGCCAGCTCACCATCGAATCGCGGCCAAGCCGAGCAGTACTTC. Amino acids: CASSPSNRGQAEQYF.